This TCR beta chain was documented in a study of blood T cell repertoires in COVID-19. As for the study in general: T cells, B-cell-depleted T cells, or PBMCs supplied cDNA or gDNA.

Assay: immunoSEQ multiplex PCR; the TCRdb copy retains only in-frame clones and omits some. The sample carries some 360,000 clones, around nine tenths recorded once. Grouping used clinical history reported by participants in a survey and questionnaire. In germline, CDR1 is SGHDT, CDR2 YYEEEE. J lost 7 bases, V lost 4 bases, and 2 bases had no gene match. This CDR3 has 12 residues. V is TRBV5-6 and J is TRBJ2-1; 7 positions agree with TRBD2. The TCR was taken from a woman aged 30 to 39 who had been exposed to COVID-19. Sequenced: PBMCs or T cells enriched from blood (not recorded which). The CDR3 region is CASSRTRNEQFF. The CDR3 DNA follows: TGTGCCAGCAGCCGGACTAGGAATGAGCAGTTCTTC.